This entry describes one T cell receptor beta chain. This sample stems from a study of blood T cell repertoires in COVID-19. Study as a whole: Both acute and convalescent COVID-19 samples were obtained from the United States, Italy and Spain. T cells, B-cell-depleted T cells, or PBMCs provided the cDNA or gDNA that served as material.

CDR1 and CDR2 (germline): SEHNR, FQNEAQ (reference sequence). This CDR3 contains 17 residues. Deletions cut 5 bases from V and 3 bases from J, with 23 bases between. Original analysis: Amplification with reference gene primers provided the estimates of nucleated cell counts. The method was immunoSEQ multiplex PCR; TCRdb's version includes in-frame clones alone and lacks a portion of them. V and J calls and clone size are those listed in that table; D and trimming were worked out from the DNA. The table shows 70,000 to 95,000 clones, with 75% to 85% occurring only once. V and J are TRBV7-9 and TRBJ2-7, with a possible D match to TRBD1 (6 bases). Sequencing was carried out using peripheral blood. This TCR came from a human donor in a cohort sampled during active COVID-19. The CDR3 sequence is CASSAEGDILPGYEQYF. The CDR3 DNA reads as TGTGCCAGCAGCGCAGAGGGGGACATCCTACCAGGCTACGAGCAGTACTTC.